This TCR beta chain originates from a study of blood T cell repertoires in COVID-19. The overall study: COVID-19 samples, acute and convalescent, were from the United States, Italy and Spain. Sample material is recorded as cDNA or gDNA derived from T cells, B-cell-depleted T cells, or PBMCs.

Germline values: CDR1 SGHTA, CDR2 FQGTGA. The CDR3 consists of 15 residues. Per the original methods: Researchers report that nucleated cell counts were estimated from reference gene primer amplification. Clones were read by immunoSEQ multiplex PCR, and TCRdb kept only the in-frame ones, dropping some. Clone size and V and J calls were adopted from that table, with D and trimming inferred from the DNA. The repertoire holds roughly 250,000 clones, with 84% as singletons. As concerns this clone: A junction boundary mismatches the germline segment, possibly from a read error. Other DNA sequences from this sample encode an identical CDR3 as well.

Sequencing input: peripheral blood. The clonotype comes from a human donor in a cohort sampled during active COVID-19. The rearrangement links TRBV7-3 to TRBJ1-4; a weak D match, TRBD1 (6 bases). The CDR3 loop is CASSFDGTPDEKLFF. CDR3 DNA sequence: TGTGCCAGCAGCTTCGACGGGACACCTGATGAAAAACTATTTTTT.